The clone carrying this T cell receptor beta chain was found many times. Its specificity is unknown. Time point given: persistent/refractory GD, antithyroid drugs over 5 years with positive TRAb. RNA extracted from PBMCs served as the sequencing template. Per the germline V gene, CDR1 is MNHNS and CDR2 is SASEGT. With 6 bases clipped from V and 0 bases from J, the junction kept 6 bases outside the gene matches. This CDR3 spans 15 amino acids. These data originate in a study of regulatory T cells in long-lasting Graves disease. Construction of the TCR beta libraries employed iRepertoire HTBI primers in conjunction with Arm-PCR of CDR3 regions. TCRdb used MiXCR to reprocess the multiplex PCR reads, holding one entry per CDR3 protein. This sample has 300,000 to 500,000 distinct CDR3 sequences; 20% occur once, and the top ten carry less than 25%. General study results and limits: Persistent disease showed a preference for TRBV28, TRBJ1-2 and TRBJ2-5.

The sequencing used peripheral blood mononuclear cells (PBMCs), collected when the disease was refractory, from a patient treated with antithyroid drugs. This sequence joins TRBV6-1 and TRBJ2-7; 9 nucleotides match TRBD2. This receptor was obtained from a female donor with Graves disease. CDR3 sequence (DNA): TGTGCCAGCAGCCCGGGACTAGCCTTCTCCTACGAGCAGTACTTC. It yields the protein CASSPGLAFSYEQYF.